The 19 T cell receptor beta chains below all came from one sample that was sequenced in a study of T cell repertoires in cytomegalovirus infection. Each CDR3 protein gets one entry after TCRdb re-called the reads with MiXCR. The table lists approximately 120,000 distinct CDR3 sequences, approximately 30% of them singletons. The antigens these receptors bind are not known. The material was CD8+ T cells from cultured PBMCs, obtained from culture after CMV antigen stimulation. These receptor sequences come from a human donor in good health (CMV status not recorded). Some clones in this sample may be carry-over from other donors' samples.

This chain uses TRBV2 with TRBJ2-7; TRBD1 matches at 9 bases. The CDR3 runs 15 residues. V was pared by 8 bases and J by 2 bases, with 10 bases of the junction left unmatched. The germline V gene has CDR1 SNHLY and CDR2 FYNNEI. CDR3 region: CASLLGTGQPYEQYF. In DNA, the CDR3 is TGTGCCAGCCTTTTAGGGACAGGGCAACCCTACGAGCAGTACTTC.

This clonotype has only a few counts. The J gene is TRBJ2-1, the V gene TRBV12-3 or TRBV12-4, with a possible D match to TRBD2 (7 bases). The CDR3 is made up of 14 amino acids. Trimming left V 6 bases short and J 7 bases short, with 16 bases between. The CDR3: CASSTPGGRNEQFF. CDR3 sequence (DNA): TGTGCCAGCAGCACTCCCGGGGGGCGAAATGAGCAGTTCTTC.

The chain recombines TRBV4-1 with TRBJ2-7; possibly TRBD1 for D (6 bases). Germline-derived CDR1 and CDR2 are MGHRA and YSYEKL. V was clipped by 0 bases and J by 2 bases, with 14 bases between them. This CDR3 is 16 amino acids long. As DNA, the CDR3 is TGCGCCAGCAGCCAAGATAAGGACAGACCAGCCTACGAGCAGTACTTC. It yields the protein CASSQDKDRPAYEQYF.

There are a few counts of this clonotype. V is TRBV6-6 and J is TRBJ2-7; D uncertain. CDR1 is MNHNY and CDR2 is SVGAGI in the germline V gene (reference sequence). This CDR3 is built from 16 residues. V lost 7 bases and J 0 bases, leaving 19 bases between the germline ends. The CDR3 DNA follows: TGTGCCAGCACTCCTTTTGAAATTTGGAGCTCCTACGAGCAGTACTTC. Translation gives CASTPFEIWSSYEQYF.

This clonotype was picked up a small number of times. V and J are TRBV5-5 and TRBJ1-1, with D tentatively TRBD1 (5 bases). This CDR3 spans 14 amino acids. V lost 4 bases to trimming and J lost 0 bases, with 10 bases between them. Germline assignment: CDR1 SGHKS and CDR2 YYEKEE (reference sequence). In nucleotides, the CDR3 is TGTGCCAGCAGCCCCGGGACGATGAACACTGAAGCTTTCTTT. Amino acid sequence: CASSPGTMNTEAFF.

The chain combines TRBV6-2 or TRBV6-3 with TRBJ1-1; D remains ambiguous. Germline V lookup: CDR1 MNHEY, CDR2 SVGEGT. V gave up 4 bases and J gave up 4 bases, with 16 bases separating them. This CDR3 region has 15 residues. CDR3 sequence: CASSSDGHPSTEAFF. The DNA of the CDR3 is TGTGCCAGCAGTTCGGATGGTCACCCGAGCACTGAAGCTTTCTTT.

This clonotype has a handful of counts. The chain combines TRBV7-6 with TRBJ2-2, with no clear D. Between the trimmed V and J ends, which lost 5 bases and 6 bases, there was a span of 10 bases. The CDR3 has 13 residues. Germline loops: CDR1 SGHVS, CDR2 FNYEAQ. The CDR3 reads CASSAAGSGELFF. DNA of the CDR3: TGTGCCAGCAGCGCAGCCGGTTCCGGGGAGCTGTTTTTT.

This chain connects TRBV7-6 to TRBJ2-5; D remains unclear. V lost 5 bases and J 2 bases, leaving 3 bases between the germline ends. The CDR3 has 11 amino acids. Germline CDR1 and CDR2: SGHVS and FNYEAQ. CDR3 sequence reads: CASSPQETQYF. CDR3 in DNA: TGTGCCAGCAGCCCGCAAGAGACCCAGTACTTC.

This clonotype was detected a few times. This chain uses TRBV12-3 or TRBV12-4 with TRBJ2-1, with unresolved D. V was trimmed by 1 base and J by 8 bases, leaving 15 bases between them. The CDR3 length is 15 residues. CDR3 amino acids: CASSLGAAVWDEQFF. The CDR3 bases are TGTGCCAGCAGTTTAGGAGCCGCGGTGTGGGATGAGCAGTTCTTC.

The chain carries TRBV6-6 and TRBJ2-3, with D maybe TRBD1 (6 bases). Per the germline V gene, CDR1 is MNHNY and CDR2 is SVGAGI (reference sequence). CDR3 length: 15 residues. V was clipped by 10 bases and J by 2 bases, with 19 bases between them. CDR3 protein: CATSLQGGFTDTQYF. DNA for the CDR3: TGTGCCACCAGCTTACAGGGCGGGTTCACAGATACGCAGTATTTT.

V is TRBV6-2 or TRBV6-3 and J is TRBJ1-1, with TRBD1 as a possible D gene (6 bases). The CDR3 consists of 17 residues. The germline V and J ends were trimmed by 2 bases and 1 base, with 17 bases remaining between them. The germline CDR1 and CDR2 sequences are MNHEY and SVGEGT. The CDR3 region has the DNA TGTGCCAGCAGTTACCCGATGGACAGCGAAACGAACACTGAAGCTTTCTTT. Protein sequence: CASSYPMDSETNTEAFF.

The chain recombines TRBV2 with TRBJ1-1; D unresolved. This CDR3 has 12 amino acids. Trimming took off 9 bases at V and 10 bases at J, with 18 bases between the two ends. CDR1 SNHLY and CDR2 FYNNEI come from the germline V gene. In DNA form, the CDR3 reads TGTGCCAGTCGGGATGGACTGCTAGGAGCTTTCTTT. Translation: CASRDGLLGAFF.

The V call is TRBV12-3 or TRBV12-4, the J call TRBJ1-2, with D perhaps TRBD1 (5 bases). The germline V and J ends were trimmed by 6 bases and 6 bases, with 14 bases remaining between them. The CDR3 is made up of 13 amino acids. CDR3 coding DNA: TGTGCCAGCAGCCCAGGGACGTCCGATGGCTACACCTTC. The encoded protein is CASSPGTSDGYTF.

V and J are TRBV27 and TRBJ1-5, with D maybe TRBD1 (6 bases). The germline CDR1 and CDR2 sequences are MNHEY and SMNVEV (reference sequence). The V end lost 0 bases, the J end lost 4 bases, and 10 bases lay between the germline ends. There are 15 residues in the CDR3. CDR3 in DNA: TGTGCCAGCAGTTTATCGACAGGCGGGAATCAGCCCCAGCATTTT. It specifies CASSLSTGGNQPQHF.

J is TRBJ2-1 and V is TRBV4-2; 7 positions match TRBD2. This CDR3 spans 18 amino acids. Germline lookup yields CDR1 LGHNA and CDR2 YNFKEQ. V lost 0 bases to trimming and J lost 5 bases; unmatched junction nucleotides: 13. CDR3 bases: TGTGCCAGCAGCCAAGATGCCAGCGCCGTAGCGGGCCACAATGAGCAGTTCTTC. Its protein is CASSQDASAVAGHNEQFF.

This clonotype was detected ten times or more. The chain uses TRBV7-2 and TRBJ1-1; D not certain. Trimming stripped 5 bases from V and 6 bases from J, with 13 bases between. From germline, CDR1 is SGHTA and CDR2 FQGNSA. This CDR3 contains 13 residues. The CDR3 reads CASSQYTRPEAFF. CDR3 nucleotides: TGTGCCAGCAGCCAGTATACGCGCCCTGAAGCTTTCTTT.

This clonotype was detected ten times or more. The chain is built from TRBV7-2 and TRBJ2-2; D call uncertain. CDR3 length: 15 residues. The germline V gene has CDR1 SGHTA and CDR2 FQGNSA. The V end was cut by 4 bases, the J end by 5 bases, with 14 bases between. CDR3 bases: TGTGCCAGCAGCTCAACGACAAGCAGAACCGGGGAGCTGTTTTTT. Encoded protein: CASSSTTSRTGELFF.

The CDR3 DNA follows: TGTGCCACCAGTGATGGGGCTAGCGGAGCCCTCTGGACAGATACGCAGTATTTT. It yields the protein CATSDGASGALWTDTQYF. V and J are TRBV24-1 and TRBJ2-3; TRBD2 aligns across 7 bases. CDR3 length: 18 amino acids. The germline V gene has CDR1 KGHDR and CDR2 SFDVKD. J gave up 3 bases and V 3 bases, and 14 bases lay outside the gene matches.

There are many counts of this clonotype. The CDR3, as DNA: TGTGCCAGCAGCTTAGTTCCCGGGGTTGGTTACAATGAGCAGTTCTTC. This translates into CASSLVPGVGYNEQFF. The rearrangement uses TRBV7-2 and TRBJ2-1; tentative D call: TRBD2 (5 bases). Deletions cut 1 base from V and 4 bases from J, with 14 bases between. CDR1 and CDR2 from the germline V gene are SGHTA and FQGNSA. The CDR3 totals 16 residues.